A single sample gave rise to the 15 T cell receptor beta chains below, sequenced in a study of T-cell reconstitution after alpha-beta-depleted transplantation in children. The library targeted TCRbeta and was prepared with unique molecular identifiers. One entry per CDR3 protein, called by TCRdb with MiXCR from the PCR reads. There are about 540,000 distinct CDR3 sequences in the sample; roughly a quarter occur only once, and less than 40% lies in the top ten. The input for sequencing was PBMCs, taken before TCRalphabeta/CD19-depleted stem cell transplant. All receptors derive from a boy younger than two with Wiskott-Aldrich syndrome, due to receive a stem cell transplant.

V and J are TRBV7-2 and TRBJ1-2; 8 bases align to TRBD1. Unmatched junction bases numbered 4, after V lost 5 bases and J lost 2 bases. The length of the CDR3 is 14 residues. Germline CDR1 SGHTA, CDR2 FQGNSA. DNA of the CDR3: TGTGCCAGCAGCCCCCGGGACAGGAACTATGGCTACACCTTC. Protein sequence: CASSPRDRNYGYTF.

In DNA, the CDR3 is TGCGCCAGCAGCTTGGCCGGGGGACCAACTGGAAACACCATATATTTT. It encodes CASSLAGGPTGNTIYF. The chain joins TRBV5-1 to TRBJ1-3; D perhaps matches TRBD1 (5 bases). Germline CDR1 SGHRS, CDR2 YFSETQ. The germline V and J ends were trimmed by 0 bases and 2 bases, with 12 bases remaining between them. The CDR3 spans 16 residues.

The chain recombines TRBV5-5 with TRBJ1-5; D unclear. Looked up from germline, CDR1 is SGHKS and CDR2 is YYEKEE (reference sequence). This CDR3 is built from 13 residues. Trimming stripped 0 bases from V and 6 bases from J, with 7 bases between. The CDR3 region has the DNA TGTGCCAGCAGCTTGGTCGGGTTTCAGCCCCAGCATTTT. Translation gives CASSLVGFQPQHF.

The chain carries TRBV7-9 and TRBJ2-7; D is uncertain. The CDR3 is made up of 16 amino acids. The ends were cut back, 1 base at V and 0 bases at J, with 13 bases in the middle. Germline assignment: CDR1 SEHNR and CDR2 FQNEAQ (reference sequence). CDR3 protein: CASSLDVAASSYEQYF. DNA for the CDR3: TGTGCCAGCAGCTTAGATGTGGCGGCTAGCTCCTACGAGCAGTACTTC.

The chain links TRBV14 to TRBJ2-1, with 9 nucleotides matching TRBD2. Germline V gene sequence: CDR1 SGHDN, CDR2 FVKESK. Trimming cost V 4 bases and J 11 bases; bases outside gene matches: 9. This CDR3 has 14 amino acids. The chain's CDR3 is CASSLGSGRIKQFF. For the CDR3, the DNA is TGTGCCAGCAGCCTCGGTAGCGGGAGAATAAAGCAGTTCTTC.

This clonotype was seen just once. The chain recombines TRBV18 with TRBJ2-1, with 11 bases fitting TRBD2. CDR3 length: 16 amino acids. From germline, CDR1 is KGHSH and CDR2 LQKENI. With V trimmed by 1 base and J by 5 bases, 4 bases remained unmatched. The CDR3 region has the DNA TGTGCCAGCTCACCACTGACTAGCGGGAAGAACAATGAGCAGTTCTTC. The encoded protein is CASSPLTSGKNNEQFF. Full variable domain (rest looked up from reference TRBV18 and TRBJ2-1): NAGVMQNPRHLVRRRGQEARLRCSPMKGHSHVYWYRQLPEEGLKFMVYLQKENIIDESGMPKERFSAEFPKEGPSILRIQQVVRGDSAAYFCASSPLTSGKNNEQFFGPGTRLTVL.

V usage is TRBV19 and J usage is TRBJ2-1; no firm D call. The CDR3 sequence is 13 residues long. Germline V gene sequence: CDR1 LNHDA, CDR2 SQIVND (reference sequence). V gave up 1 base and J gave up 5 bases, with 6 bases separating them. CDR3: CASSIARNNEQFF. CDR3 bases: TGTGCCAGTAGTATAGCCAGGAACAATGAGCAGTTCTTC.

This clonotype was counted a few times. The V call is TRBV29-1, the J call TRBJ1-2; TRBD1 matches 7 bases. Germline lookup yields CDR1 SQVTM and CDR2 ANQGSEA. V trimming: 8 bases; J trimming: 2 bases; junction bases outside the gene matches: 8. The CDR3 extends over 13 amino acids. The CDR3 protein is CSLQGKKNYGYTF. The CDR3 DNA follows: TGCAGCCTACAGGGGAAAAAGAACTATGGCTACACCTTC.

J is TRBJ2-5 and V is TRBV5-5; 8 bases fit TRBD2. The CDR3 length is 18 residues. Trimming at V came to 4 bases and at J to 4 bases, leaving 18 bases not matched to a gene. Germline V gene sequence: CDR1 SGHKS, CDR2 YYEKEE (reference sequence). DNA of the CDR3: TGTGCCAGCAGCCCCCGGGGAGCGGGAGTTTGGGCTGGAGAGACCCAGTACTTC. It codes for CASSPRGAGVWAGETQYF.

This clonotype has just a few counts. The chain carries TRBV7-8 and TRBJ2-3, with TRBD2 identical over 11 bases. With V trimmed by 1 base and J by 4 bases, 7 bases remained unmatched. This CDR3 is 17 amino acids long. Germline V gives CDR1 SGHVS, CDR2 FQNEAQ. CDR3 loop: CASSLGLAGGPADTQYF. CDR3 bases: TGTGCCAGCAGCTTAGGCTTAGCGGGAGGGCCGGCAGATACGCAGTATTTT.

The gene calls are TRBV5-1 and TRBJ2-1; 12 positions match TRBD2. Germline lookup yields CDR1 SGHRS and CDR2 YFSETQ. Trimming took 3 bases from V and 8 from J; bases not matched to a gene: 12. The CDR3 has 17 residues. In DNA, the CDR3 is TGCGCCAGCAGCTATACTCCGACTAGCGGGAGTTTCCATGAGCAGTTCTTC. Translated: CASSYTPTSGSFHEQFF.

The rearrangement links TRBV20-1 to TRBJ2-3; the D gene is possibly TRBD1 (5 bases). The CDR3 sequence is 13 residues long. The V and J ends lost 2 bases and 5 bases respectively, with 11 bases between them. Germline lookup yields CDR1 DFQATT and CDR2 SNEGSKA (reference sequence). Written as DNA, the CDR3 is TGCAGTGCTAGACGACAGATTAAAGATACGCAGTATTTT. It codes for CSARRQIKDTQYF.

This clonotype was seen only a few times. The CDR3 coding sequence is TGTGCCAGCAGTTTAGGCGGGACCGATCCCTACGAGCAGTACTTC. Translated: CASSLGGTDPYEQYF. This chain uses TRBV27 with TRBJ2-7, with a possible D match to TRBD2 (6 bases). CDR1 MNHEY and CDR2 SMNVEV come from the germline V gene (reference sequence). The CDR3 is 15 amino acids. V was shortened by 2 bases and J by 2 bases, with 13 bases between the two germline ends.

This clonotype was counted between two and nine times. The chain uses TRBV29-1 and TRBJ1-1; 7 nucleotides align to TRBD1. The V segment lost 0 bases and the J segment 2 bases; nucleotides outside the gene matches: 3. Germline V CDR1 and CDR2: SQVTM, ANQGSEA. The CDR3 runs to 14 residues. The CDR3 region has the DNA TGCAGCGTTGAAGAATACAGGGGTAACACTGAAGCTTTCTTT. This codes for CSVEEYRGNTEAFF.

This clonotype was detected only a few times. The chain has TRBV5-6 and TRBJ1-2, with D possibly matching TRBD1 (5 bases). The CDR3 is 15 amino acids. Germline assignment: CDR1 SGHDT and CDR2 YYEEEE. The germline V and J ends were trimmed by 0 bases and 4 bases, with 13 bases remaining between them. CDR3 sequence: CASSLAPGPTYGYTF. In DNA form, the CDR3 reads TGTGCCAGCAGCTTGGCCCCGGGACCGACCTATGGCTACACCTTC. The variable domain in full, completed from reference TRBV5-6 and TRBJ1-2, reads DAGVTQSPTHLIKTRGQQVTLRCSPKSGHDTVSWYQQALGQGPQFIFQYYEEEERQRGNFPDRFSGHQFPNYSSELNVNALLLGDSALYLCASSLAPGPTYGYTFGSGTRLTVV.